Each of the 23 T cell receptor beta chains below was sequenced from the same sample in a study of T cells in Graves' hyperthyroidism and ophthalmopathy. Amplification of TCR beta CDR3 regions used RNA as the template. The primer set for the first-round RT-PCR of the TCR CDR3 was HTBI. TCRdb re-derived calls from the multiplex PCR reads in MiXCR, one entry per CDR3 protein. The repertoire includes about 510,000 distinct CDR3 sequences, 12% to 15% of them detected once, and roughly 13% sits in the top ten. The sample taken for sequencing was blood. Receptors were obtained from a woman aged 40 to 50 with Graves' hyperthyroidism.

On this clonotype itself: A read error is possible here, since a much larger clone lies one base away. The chain carries TRBV10-3 and TRBJ2-3; 8 positions match TRBD1. This CDR3 region has 14 residues. The germline V gene encodes CDR1 ENHRY and CDR2 SYGVKD. As DNA, the CDR3 is TGTGCCACCAAACTTCAGGGGGCTACAGATGCGCAGTATTTT. Translated, it gives CATKLQGATDAQYF.

The CDR3 region is CASSIALQETQYF. Written as DNA, the CDR3 is TGTGCCAGTAGTATAGCCCTACAAGAGACCCAGTACTTC. The V call is TRBV19, the J call TRBJ2-5, with D unclear. V was pared by 1 base and J by 2 bases, with 5 bases between. There are 13 residues in the CDR3. Germline V gene data show CDR1 as LNHDA and CDR2 as SQIVND (reference sequence).

This chain connects TRBV6-2 or TRBV6-3 to TRBJ1-1; no clear D gene. The CDR3 is 12 residues long. Germline V gene lookup returns CDR1 MNHEY and CDR2 SVGEGT. Trimming took 0 bases from V and 6 from J, leaving 5 bases between them. In DNA, the CDR3 is TGTGCCAGCAGTTACTCGCACTCTGAAGCTTTCTTT. Protein sequence: CASSYSHSEAFF.

This chain joins TRBV19 and TRBJ1-5; weak D call: TRBD1 (5 bases). CDR3 length: 15 amino acids. CDR1 and CDR2 (germline): LNHDA, SQIVND (reference sequence). The V gene lost 3 bases and the J gene lost 0 bases, with 9 bases spanning the gap. The CDR3 coding sequence is TGTGCCAGTAGTATCCCCGGGGGTAGCAATCAGCCCCAGCATTTT. Its translation: CASSIPGGSNQPQHF.

This clonotype came up a few times. Here the CDR3 reads CATSDLAPGQGSTDTQYF. The DNA of the CDR3 is TGTGCCACCAGTGATTTGGCACCCGGCCAGGGCTCGACAGATACGCAGTATTTT. This chain connects TRBV24-1 to TRBJ2-3, with D tentatively TRBD1 (5 bases). Trimming shortened V by 0 bases and J by 3 bases, and 18 bases separated the two germline ends. CDR1 KGHDR and CDR2 SFDVKD come from the germline V gene. This CDR3 comprises 18 residues.

The rearrangement links TRBV29-1 to TRBJ1-2; D is ambiguous. The germline gives CDR1 SQVTM, CDR2 ANQGSEA. The CDR3 has 12 residues. The ends were cut back, 3 bases at V and 8 bases at J, with 13 bases in the middle. This CDR3 is CSVEIGPGGYTF. The CDR3 DNA is TGCAGCGTTGAGATTGGGCCGGGGGGCTACACCTTC.

The table lists this clonotype with many counts. The chain combines TRBV5-1 with TRBJ2-1, with TRBD2 as a possible D gene (5 bases). The V end lost 3 bases, the J end lost 8 bases, and 21 bases lay between the germline ends. Germline V lookup: CDR1 SGHRS, CDR2 YFSETQ. The CDR3 totals 16 residues. In DNA form, the CDR3 reads TGCGCCAGCAGCTCCGAACTAGTGTACGGGTGGGATGAGCAGTTCTTC. Protein: CASSSELVYGWDEQFF.

This clonotype has a count of ten or more. J is TRBJ2-7 and V is TRBV2, with D possibly being TRBD2 (5 bases). Germline CDR1 and CDR2: SNHLY and FYNNEI. CDR3 length: 12 residues. With 8 bases removed from V and 6 bases from J, the gap between germline ends came to 14 bases. CDR3 DNA sequence: TGTGCCAGCCGGTGGGAGTCCGGCGAGCAGTACTTC. The encoded protein is CASRWESGEQYF.

Comments on this clonotype: A much larger clonotype is one base distant, so this may be a read error. This chain joins TRBV7-9 and TRBJ2-1; 10 bases are shared with TRBD2. This CDR3 is built from 17 residues. CDR1 SEHNR and CDR2 FQNEAQ come from the germline V gene (reference sequence). CDR3 in DNA: TGTGCCAGCAGCATCCCGGGACTAGCGAACTCCTACAGTGAGCAGTTCTTC. It is translated as CASSIPGLANSYSEQFF.

The chain links TRBV4-2 to TRBJ2-5; 9 bases line up with TRBD1. The germline V gene has CDR1 LGHNA and CDR2 YNFKEQ. V was pared by 1 base and J by 0 bases, with 3 bases of the junction left unmatched. This CDR3 is built from 16 residues. CDR3 sequence reads: CASSQATGGNQETQYF. The CDR3 coding sequence is TGTGCCAGCAGCCAAGCGACAGGGGGAAACCAAGAGACCCAGTACTTC.

V gene TRBV12-3 or TRBV12-4 combines with J gene TRBJ2-5, with 9 positions matching TRBD2. The CDR3 extends over 14 amino acids. Trimming took 11 bases from V and 5 from J; bases not matched to a gene: 12. The CDR3 sequence: CAGTLGSGSETQYF. CDR3 coding DNA: TGTGCCGGCACCCTGGGTAGCGGGAGTGAGACCCAGTACTTC.

This clonotype appeared a few times. CDR3 region: CATSDTLGIGEQFF. In DNA form, the CDR3 reads TGTGCCACCAGTGATACACTAGGGATTGGTGAGCAGTTCTTC. The chain couples TRBV24-1 to TRBJ2-1; tentatively, D is TRBD2 (5 bases). CDR3 length equals 14 residues. Trimming cost V 3 bases and J 9 bases, with 14 bases left between them. The V gene's germline CDR1 is KGHDR and CDR2 SFDVKD.

This clonotype was picked up many times. The chain recombines TRBV18 with TRBJ2-4; 11 nucleotides align to TRBD1. V lost 2 bases and J lost 4; bases outside the gene matches: 7. The CDR3 is made up of 17 amino acids. Germline lookup yields CDR1 KGHSH and CDR2 LQKENI. As DNA, the CDR3 is TGTGCCAGCTCACCAACGGCGGGACAGGGGGGAAAAAACATTCAGTACTTC. Translation gives CASSPTAGQGGKNIQYF.

In this sample, this clonotype turned up a few times. The rearrangement links TRBV5-4 to TRBJ2-7, with D possibly TRBD1 on 8 matching bases. The CDR3 totals 13 residues. Germline V gene sequence: CDR1 SGHNT, CDR2 YYREEE (reference sequence). Between the trimmed V and J ends, which lost 7 bases and 2 bases, there was a span of 13 bases. CDR3 bases: TGTGCCAGCGCACAGGGGGGGACCTACGAGCAGTACTTC. It translates to CASAQGGTYEQYF.

CDR3 protein: CASSLELAGTTGELFF. The CDR3 DNA reads as TGCGCCAGCAGCTTGGAGCTAGCGGGTACCACCGGGGAGCTGTTTTTT. The rearrangement uses TRBV5-1 and TRBJ2-2; 8 nucleotides agree with TRBD2. This CDR3 has 16 residues. V dropped 0 bases and J dropped 4; count of bases not matched to a gene: 5. Germline V gene data show CDR1 as SGHRS and CDR2 as YFSETQ.

Turning to this clonotype: A much larger clone differs from this one at a single base, so this may be a read error. Here the CDR3 DNA reads TGTGCCTGGAGTGGCCTGGGGGGGAGAGGGACCCAGTACTTC. Its translation is CAWSGLGGRGTQYF. V usage is TRBV30 and J usage is TRBJ2-5, with 7 bases aligning to TRBD2. Looked up from germline, CDR1 is GTSNPN and CDR2 is SVGIG (reference sequence). The J segment lost 7 bases and the V segment lost 1 base, leaving 9 bases of the junction unmatched. The CDR3 sequence is 14 residues long.

The V call is TRBV20-1, the J call TRBJ2-7; 8 bases are a match to TRBD2. Germline V gives CDR1 DFQATT, CDR2 SNEGSKA (reference sequence). Trimming took 6 bases from V and 2 from J; bases not matched to a gene: 9. The CDR3 totals 14 residues. The CDR3 reads CSARPRGRTYEQYF. The CDR3 region has the DNA TGCAGTGCCAGACCTCGCGGGAGGACCTACGAGCAGTACTTC.

This clonotype was observed many times. This chain uses TRBV7-9 with TRBJ2-7, with a possible D match to TRBD1 (6 bases). Trimming left V 3 bases short and J 2 bases short, with 8 bases between. Germline V gene data show CDR1 as SEHNR and CDR2 as FQNEAQ (reference sequence). This CDR3 is 13 amino acids long. DNA of the CDR3: TGTGCCAGCAGCTTGAGGGGGACCTACGAGCAGTACTTC. This encodes CASSLRGTYEQYF.

This clonotype was counted ten times or more. The rearrangement uses TRBV12-3 or TRBV12-4 and TRBJ2-1; D is undetermined. The CDR3 contains 14 residues. Between the trimmed V and J ends, which lost 3 bases and 8 bases, there was a span of 14 bases. The CDR3 spells CASSLTPLPHEQFF. The CDR3 DNA sequence: TGTGCCAGCAGTTTGACCCCGCTACCACATGAGCAGTTCTTC.

Remarks on this clonotype: With a much larger clone just one base away, this may be a read error. The chain carries TRBV27 and TRBJ2-7; no reliable D call. Germline V gene data show CDR1 as MNHEY and CDR2 as SMNVEV (reference sequence). The CDR3 consists of 13 residues. V was cut by 5 bases and J by 4 bases, with 12 bases left in between. The CDR3 DNA follows: TGTGCCAGCAGTGGCCTTAGCCGGTACGAGCAGTACTTC. Amino acids: CASSGLSRYEQYF.

This clonotype appeared many times. The chain uses TRBV2 and TRBJ1-2; the D gene is possibly TRBD1 (5 bases). Looked up from germline, CDR1 is SNHLY and CDR2 is FYNNEI. The CDR3 consists of 15 residues. Trimming removed 2 bases at V and 6 bases at J, with 16 bases between. The CDR3 coding sequence is TGTGCCAGCAGTGAACCTATGGGACCGCGAAATGGCTACACCTTC. This translates into CASSEPMGPRNGYTF.

This rearrangement joins TRBV5-1 to TRBJ2-3; TRBD2 agrees at 7 bases. Trimming cost V 0 bases and J 0 bases; bases outside gene matches: 4. This CDR3 spans 16 amino acids. Germline CDR1 reads SGHRS; CDR2 reads YFSETQ. CDR3 sequence (DNA): TGCGCCAGCAGCTTGGGGGCGGGAGTTAGCACAGATACGCAGTATTTT. Amino acid sequence: CASSLGAGVSTDTQYF. The full variable domain, with the rest looked up from reference TRBV5-1 and TRBJ2-3, is KAGVTQTPRYLIKTRGQQVTLSCSPISGHRSVSWYQQTPGQGLQFLFEYFSETQRNKGNFPGRFSGRQFSNSRSEMNVSTLELGDSALYLCASSLGAGVSTDTQYFGPGTRLTVL.

This clonotype was seen at least ten times. The V gene is TRBV4-1, the J gene TRBJ2-1; 7 bases agree with TRBD2. Germline CDR1 is MGHRA and CDR2 is YSYEKL. After removal of 4 bases from V and 4 bases from J, the junction contained 10 bases not matched to a gene. The CDR3 has 16 amino acids. DNA of the CDR3: TGCGCCAGCAGCCGGGTCCTGCGGGAGAGTTACAATGAGCAGTTCTTC. It specifies CASSRVLRESYNEQFF.